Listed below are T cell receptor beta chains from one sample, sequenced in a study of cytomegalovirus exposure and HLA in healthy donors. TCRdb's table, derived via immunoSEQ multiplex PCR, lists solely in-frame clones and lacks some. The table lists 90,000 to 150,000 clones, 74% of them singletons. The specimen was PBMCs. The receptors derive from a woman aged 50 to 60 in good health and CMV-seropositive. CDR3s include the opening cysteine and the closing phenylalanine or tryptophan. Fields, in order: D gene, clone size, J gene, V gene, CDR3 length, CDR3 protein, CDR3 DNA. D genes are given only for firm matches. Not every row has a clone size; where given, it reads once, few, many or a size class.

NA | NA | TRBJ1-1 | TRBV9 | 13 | CASSVDGNTEAFF | TGTGCCAGCAGCGTAGACGGGAACACTGAAGCTTTCTTT
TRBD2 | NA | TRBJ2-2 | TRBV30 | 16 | CAWSRLAGSLAGELFF | TGTGCCTGGAGTAGGCTAGCGGGGTCCCTGGCCGGGGAGCTGTTTTTT
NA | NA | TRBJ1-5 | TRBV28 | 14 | CASNLDSRNQPQHF | TGTGCCAGCAACCTGGACAGTCGCAATCAGCCCCAGCATTTT
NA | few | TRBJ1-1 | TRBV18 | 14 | CASSPSQMNTEAFF | TGTGCCAGCTCACCATCACAGATGAACACTGAAGCTTTCTTT
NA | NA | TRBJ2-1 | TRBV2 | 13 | CANPRGVQGEQFF | TGTGCCAATCCTCGGGGGGTACAGGGTGAGCAGTTCTTC
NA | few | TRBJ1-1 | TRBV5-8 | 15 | CASSLVVQGLTEAFF | TGTGCCAGCAGCTTGGTCGTCCAGGGGCTCACTGAAGCTTTCTTT
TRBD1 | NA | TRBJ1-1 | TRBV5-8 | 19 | CASSSRGGTGYFMNTEAFF | TGTGCCAGCAGCTCGAGAGGCGGGACAGGGTACTTTATGAACACTGAAGCTTTCTTT
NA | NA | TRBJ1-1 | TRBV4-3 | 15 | CASSQEFTMNTEAFF | TGCGCCAGCAGCCAAGAATTTACTATGAACACTGAAGCTTTCTTT
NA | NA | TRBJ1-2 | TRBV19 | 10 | CASIADGYTF | TGTGCCAGTATCGCAGATGGCTACACCTTC
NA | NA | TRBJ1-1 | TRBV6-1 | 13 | CATYRGSGTEAFF | TGTGCCACCTATAGGGGCAGCGGGACTGAAGCTTTCTTT
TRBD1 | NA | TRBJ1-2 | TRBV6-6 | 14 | CASSYSDRGLGYTF | TGTGCCAGCAGTTACTCGGACAGGGGGCTTGGCTACACCTTC
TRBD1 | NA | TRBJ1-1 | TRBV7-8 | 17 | CASSSSQGALNGREAFF | TGTGCCAGCAGCTCCTCCCAGGGGGCATTAAACGGCAGGGAAGCTTTCTTT
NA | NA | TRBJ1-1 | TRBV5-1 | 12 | CASSGRGTEAFF | TGCGCCAGCAGCGGGAGGGGGACTGAAGCTTTCTTT
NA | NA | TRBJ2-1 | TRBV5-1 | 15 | CASSLGQGRGNEQFF | TGCGCCAGCAGCTTGGGTCAGGGAAGGGGCAATGAGCAGTTCTTC
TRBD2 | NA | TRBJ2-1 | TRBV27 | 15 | CASSLSSGRSDEQFF | TGTGCCAGCAGTTTATCTAGCGGGAGGTCTGATGAGCAGTTCTTC
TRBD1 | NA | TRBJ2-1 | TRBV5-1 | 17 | CASSFPGRDQGANEQFF | TGCGCCAGCAGCTTCCCTGGTCGAGATCAGGGGGCAAATGAGCAGTTCTTC
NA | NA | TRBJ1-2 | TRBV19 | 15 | CASIERGSSPYGYTF | TGTGCCAGTATCGAGAGAGGAAGTAGTCCCTATGGCTACACCTTC
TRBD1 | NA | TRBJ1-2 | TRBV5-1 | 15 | CASSQWTGGNYGYTF | TGCGCCAGCAGCCAATGGACAGGGGGTAACTATGGCTACACCTTC
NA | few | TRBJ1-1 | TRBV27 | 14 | CASSLSSGGTEAFF | TGTGCCAGCAGTTTATCAAGCGGGGGGACTGAAGCTTTCTTT
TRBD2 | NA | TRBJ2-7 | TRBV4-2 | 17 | CASSQDPFSGRTYEQYF | TGTGCCAGCAGCCAAGATCCTTTTAGCGGGAGAACCTACGAGCAGTACTTC
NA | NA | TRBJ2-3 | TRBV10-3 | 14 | CAGGAGGFSDTQYF | TGTGCTGGGGGGGCAGGGGGCTTCTCAGATACGCAGTATTTT
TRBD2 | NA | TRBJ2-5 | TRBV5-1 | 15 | CASRSSGSGMETQYF | TGCGCCAGCAGGTCTAGCGGGAGCGGAATGGAGACCCAGTACTTC
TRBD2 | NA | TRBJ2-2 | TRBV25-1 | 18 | CASSGPPLAGVVTGELFF | TGTGCCAGCAGTGGGCCCCCACTAGCGGGAGTAGTCACCGGGGAGCTGTTTTTT
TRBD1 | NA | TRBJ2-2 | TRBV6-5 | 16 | CASSYSAGQGSGELFF | TGTGCCAGCAGTTACTCAGCGGGACAGGGGTCCGGGGAGCTGTTTTTT
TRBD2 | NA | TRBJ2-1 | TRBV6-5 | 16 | CASSYVMAGVNNEQFF | TGTGCCAGCAGTTATGTAATGGCGGGAGTGAACAATGAGCAGTTCTTC
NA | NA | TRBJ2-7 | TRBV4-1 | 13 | CASSQEGVYEQYF | TGCGCCAGCAGCCAAGAAGGAGTTTACGAGCAGTACTTC
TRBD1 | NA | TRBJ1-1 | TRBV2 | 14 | CASSEVTGDTEAFF | TGTGCCAGCAGTGAGGTTACAGGGGACACTGAAGCTTTCTTT
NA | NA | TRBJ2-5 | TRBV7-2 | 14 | CASSLRRVQETQYF | TGTGCCAGCAGCCTTAGGAGAGTCCAAGAGACCCAGTACTTC
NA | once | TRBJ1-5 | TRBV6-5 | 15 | CASSDDSTSNQPQHF | TGTGCCAGCAGCGACGACAGCACAAGCAATCAGCCCCAGCATTTT
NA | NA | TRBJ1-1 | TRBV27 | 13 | CASSFNKDTEAFF | TGTGCCAGCAGTTTTAACAAAGACACTGAAGCTTTCTTT
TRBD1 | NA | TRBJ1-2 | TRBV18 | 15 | CASSPAGGSNYGYTF | TGTGCCAGCTCACCCGCAGGGGGGTCTAACTATGGCTACACCTTC
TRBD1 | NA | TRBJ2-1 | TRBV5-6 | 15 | CASSLGTGPYNEQFF | TGTGCCAGCAGCTTGGGGACAGGCCCCTACAATGAGCAGTTCTTC
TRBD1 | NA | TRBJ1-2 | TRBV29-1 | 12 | CSGDRSSGGYTF | TGCAGCGGGGACAGGTCGTCGGGAGGCTACACCTTC
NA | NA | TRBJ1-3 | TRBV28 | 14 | CASTQGFSGNTIYF | TGTGCCAGCACTCAGGGATTCTCTGGAAACACCATATATTTT
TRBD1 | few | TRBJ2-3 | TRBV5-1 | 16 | CASSLAGQGSSDTQYF | TGCGCCAGCAGCTTGGCTGGACAGGGGTCATCAGATACGCAGTATTTT
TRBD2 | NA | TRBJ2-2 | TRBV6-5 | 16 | CASSYWAGGWPGELFF | TGTGCCAGCAGTTACTGGGCGGGAGGGTGGCCCGGGGAGCTGTTTTTT
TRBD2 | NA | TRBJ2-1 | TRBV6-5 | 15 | CASRLSGRARNEQFF | TGTGCCAGCAGGCTCAGCGGGAGGGCCAGGAATGAGCAGTTCTTC
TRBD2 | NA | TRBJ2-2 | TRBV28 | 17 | CASTLGGIAGGAGELFF | TGTGCCAGCACCCTCGGTGGGATAGCGGGAGGGGCCGGGGAGCTGTTTTTT
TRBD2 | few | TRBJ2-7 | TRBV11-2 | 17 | CASSSKTSGRATYEQYF | TGTGCCAGCAGCTCCAAGACTAGCGGGAGGGCGACCTACGAGCAGTACTTC
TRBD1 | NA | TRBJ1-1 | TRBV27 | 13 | CASSQTGETEAFF | TGTGCCAGCAGTCAAACAGGGGAGACTGAAGCTTTCTTT
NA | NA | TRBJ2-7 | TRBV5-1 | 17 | CASRERSRRESGYEQYF | TGCGCCAGCAGAGAAAGATCAAGGCGGGAAAGCGGCTACGAGCAGTACTTC
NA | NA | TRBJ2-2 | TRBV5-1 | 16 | CASSLEGGIDTGELFF | TGCGCCAGCAGCCTCGAGGGTGGGATTGACACCGGGGAGCTGTTTTTT
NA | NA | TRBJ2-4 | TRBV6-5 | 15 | CASSRGFLAKNIQYF | TGTGCCAGCAGTAGGGGTTTTCTAGCCAAAAACATTCAGTACTTC
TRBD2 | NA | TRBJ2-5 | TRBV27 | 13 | CASSLAGGETQYF | TGTGCCAGCAGTTTGGCGGGGGGAGAGACCCAGTACTTC
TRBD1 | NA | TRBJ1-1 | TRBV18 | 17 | CASSPLVGQGTNTEAFF | TGTGCCAGCTCACCACTTGTCGGACAGGGGACGAACACTGAAGCTTTCTTT
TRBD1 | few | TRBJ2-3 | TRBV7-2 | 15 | CASSFDRGSTDTQYF | TGTGCCAGCAGCTTTGACAGGGGTAGCACAGATACGCAGTATTTT
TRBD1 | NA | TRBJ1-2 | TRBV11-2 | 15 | CASSSRGTDNYGYTF | TGTGCCAGCAGCTCTCGAGGGACAGACAACTATGGCTACACCTTC
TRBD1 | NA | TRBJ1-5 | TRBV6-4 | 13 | CASSEGQGTPQHF | TGTGCCAGCAGTGAGGGACAGGGGACGCCCCAGCATTTT
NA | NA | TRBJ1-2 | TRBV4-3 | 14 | CASSQDLAGYGYTF | TGCGCCAGCAGCCAAGATCTAGCAGGCTATGGCTACACCTTC
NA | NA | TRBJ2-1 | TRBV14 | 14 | CASGEQSSYNEQFF | TGTGCCTCAGGGGAGCAGAGCTCCTACAATGAGCAGTTCTTC
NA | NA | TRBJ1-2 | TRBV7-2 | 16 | CASSAGKRGTDYGYTF | TGTGCCAGCAGCGCGGGAAAACGGGGCACGGACTATGGCTACACCTTC
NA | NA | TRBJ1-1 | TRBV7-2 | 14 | CASSFREGDGEAFF | TGTGCCAGCAGCTTTCGTGAGGGGGATGGTGAAGCTTTCTTT
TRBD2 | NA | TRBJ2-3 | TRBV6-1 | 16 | CASSASGSTSTDTQYF | TGTGCCAGCAGTGCTAGCGGGAGTACGAGCACAGATACGCAGTATTTT
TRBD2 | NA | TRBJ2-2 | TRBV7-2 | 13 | CASSATSAGELFF | TGTGCCAGCAGCGCGACTAGCGCCGGGGAGCTGTTTTTT
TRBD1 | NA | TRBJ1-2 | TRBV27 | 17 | CASSLRGTGANNYGYTF | TGTGCCAGCAGTTTAAGGGGGACAGGCGCGAACAACTATGGCTACACCTTC
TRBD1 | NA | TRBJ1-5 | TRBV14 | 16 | CASSREGTGINQPQHF | TGTGCCAGCAGCCGCGAAGGGACAGGGATCAATCAGCCCCAGCATTTT
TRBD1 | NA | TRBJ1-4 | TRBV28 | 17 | CASSQAGTGILGEKLFF | TGTGCCAGCAGTCAAGCCGGGACAGGGATACTCGGGGAAAAACTGTTTTTT